The 20 T cell receptor beta chains listed next were all sequenced from one sample in a study of response to subunit inactivated influenza vaccine. From the RT-PCR reads, TCRdb called clonotypes with MiXCR, one entry per CDR3 protein. The repertoire holds a few hundred thousand distinct CDR3 sequences, with about 15% as singletons. The input for sequencing was PBMCs from blood, taken 11 to 12 days after vaccination. Receptor source: a man over 45 who received an inactivated influenza vaccine.

This sequence joins TRBV14 and TRBJ2-1; no clear D gene. The CDR3 is 19 amino acids. The ends were cut back, 4 bases at V and 0 bases at J, with 22 bases in the middle. CDR1 is SGHDN, CDR2 FVKESK, per germline. For the CDR3, the DNA is TGTGCCAGCAGCCGGGCCGAGGACCCTGTTTTAAGCTCCTACAATGAGCAGTTCTTC. Its protein is CASSRAEDPVLSSYNEQFF.

This clonotype was counted only a few times. The rearrangement uses TRBV12-3 or TRBV12-4 and TRBJ2-2; D remains unclear. This CDR3 region has 14 residues. Deletions cut 5 bases from V and 1 base from J, with 8 bases between. The CDR3 is CASSPFRNTGELFF. The CDR3, as DNA: TGTGCCAGCAGTCCCTTTCGGAACACCGGGGAGCTGTTTTTT.

This chain uses TRBV12-3 or TRBV12-4 with TRBJ1-1; D is perhaps TRBD1 (6 bases). This CDR3 comprises 14 residues. V was clipped by 6 bases and J by 0 bases, with 11 bases between them. The CDR3 reads CASSPRTVNTEAFF. The CDR3 DNA follows: TGTGCCAGCAGCCCGCGGACAGTGAACACTGAAGCTTTCTTT.

This clonotype appeared a few times. This chain uses TRBV4-2 with TRBJ1-2; 12 nucleotides match TRBD1. Per germline, CDR1 LGHNA and CDR2 YNFKEQ. This CDR3 comprises 16 residues. V dropped 4 bases and J dropped 7; count of bases not matched to a gene: 10. The CDR3 nucleotides read TGTGCCAGCAGCCTTCAGGGGGGACAGGGGGCGTCTGGCTACACCTTC. This sequence encodes CASSLQGGQGASGYTF.

V usage is TRBV27 and J usage is TRBJ2-7; TRBD2 matches at 7 bases. Germline V CDR1 and CDR2: MNHEY, SMNVEV (reference sequence). The CDR3 runs to 16 residues. Germline trimming cut 5 bases from V and 0 bases from J; bases unmatched to any gene: 10. CDR3 protein: CASSPSTSRSSYEQYF. The DNA for the CDR3 is TGTGCCAGCAGTCCGTCGACTAGCAGGAGCTCCTACGAGCAGTACTTC.

The chain carries TRBV14 and TRBJ2-3; a weak D match, TRBD2 (6 bases). CDR3 length: 16 amino acids. V dropped 1 base and J dropped 1 base, with 12 bases sitting between them. CDR1 SGHDN and CDR2 FVKESK come from the germline V gene. The CDR3 bases are TGTGCCAGCAGCCAAGCACCGGGGGATGGCACAGATACGCAGTATTTT. It yields the protein CASSQAPGDGTDTQYF.

This clonotype showed up just a few times. The chain uses TRBV3-1 and TRBJ2-3; D not resolved. The V end was cut by 1 base, the J end by 2 bases, with 13 bases between. Looked up from germline, CDR1 is LGHDT and CDR2 is YNNKEL (reference sequence). The CDR3 runs to 16 residues. In DNA, the CDR3 is TGTGCCAGCAGCCAAGTTTCAACTCGAAACACAGATACGCAGTATTTT. This sequence encodes CASSQVSTRNTDTQYF.

V gene TRBV29-1 combines with J gene TRBJ2-1; TRBD1 matches at 7 bases. Trimming at V came to 1 base and at J to 8 bases, leaving 2 bases not matched to a gene. CDR1 SQVTM and CDR2 ANQGSEA come from the germline V gene. The CDR3 extends over 12 amino acids. The CDR3 DNA reads TGCAGCGTTGAAGGAGGGGGCGATGAGCAGTTCTTC. Translated, it gives CSVEGGGDEQFF.

The chain links TRBV7-9 to TRBJ2-5, with D perhaps given as TRBD1 or TRBD2 (5 bases each). Germline loops: CDR1 SEHNR, CDR2 FQNEAQ (reference sequence). Trimming stripped 5 bases from V and 5 bases from J, with 21 bases between. This CDR3 region has 16 residues. The CDR3 DNA sequence: TGTGCCAGCAGCCCCTCATGGGGGAGAGTTTGGGAGACCCAGTACTTC. Translated: CASSPSWGRVWETQYF.

This clonotype has just a few counts. V and J are TRBV7-8 and TRBJ2-1; 11 bases fit TRBD2. Germline V gives CDR1 SGHVS, CDR2 FQNEAQ. The V segment lost 7 bases and the J segment 7 bases; nucleotides outside the gene matches: 9. The CDR3 consists of 15 residues. The CDR3 DNA reads TGTGCCAGCACCGCAACTAGCGGGAGTTTTAATGAGCAGTTCTTC. This codes for CASTATSGSFNEQFF.

This clonotype was seen a few times. CDR3: CSASYGSHYEQYF. The CDR3 nucleotides are TGCAGTGCTAGCTACGGGAGCCACTACGAGCAGTACTTC. The chain carries TRBV20-1 and TRBJ2-7; perhaps TRBD2 as D (6 bases). Per germline, CDR1 DFQATT and CDR2 SNEGSKA (reference sequence). V lost 3 bases and J lost 3, with 12 bases in between. The CDR3 has 13 amino acids.

V usage is TRBV24-1 and J usage is TRBJ2-3; 7 nucleotides line up with TRBD2. The trim removed 10 bases at V and 0 bases at J, leaving 6 bases unmatched. Germline-derived CDR1 and CDR2 are KGHDR and SFDVKD. The CDR3 totals 14 residues. In DNA, the CDR3 is TGTGCCACGGGGGGGGAACTTAGCACAGATACGCAGTATTTT. Amino acids: CATGGELSTDTQYF.

The V gene is TRBV7-6, the J gene TRBJ1-6, with unresolved D. Trimming took off 5 bases at V and 6 bases at J, with 17 bases between the two ends. Germline CDR1 reads SGHVS; CDR2 reads FNYEAQ. The CDR3 runs to 16 residues. CDR3 DNA sequence: TGTGCCAGCAGCCCAGGTGTAGGAAGGCTTAATTCACCCCTCCACTTT. Encoded protein: CASSPGVGRLNSPLHF. Using reference TRBV7-6 and TRBJ1-6 for the parts outside the CDR3, the full variable domain is GAGVSQSPRYKVTKRGQDVALRCDPISGHVSLYWYRQALGQGPEFLTYFNYEAQQDKSGLPNDRFSAERPEGSISTLTIQRTEQRDSAMYRCASSPGVGRLNSPLHFGNGTRLTVT.

This clonotype showed up just a few times. The V gene is TRBV12-3 or TRBV12-4, the J gene TRBJ2-4, with D tentatively TRBD2 (6 bases). Between the trimmed V and J ends, which lost 6 bases and 1 base, there was a span of 10 bases. The CDR3 spans 14 residues. For the CDR3, the DNA is TGTGCCAGCAGGAGCGGGCGGGCCAAAAACATTCAGTACTTC. It is translated as CASRSGRAKNIQYF.

This clonotype came up a few times. This chain uses TRBV18 with TRBJ2-1; tentatively, D is TRBD1 (5 bases). Trimming stripped 6 bases from V and 5 bases from J, with 8 bases between. From germline, CDR1 is KGHSH and CDR2 LQKENI. The CDR3 totals 12 residues. CDR3 in DNA: TGTGCCAGCTCTCAGGACAACAATGAGCAGTTCTTC. Translating gives CASSQDNNEQFF.

The chain combines TRBV6-2 or TRBV6-3 with TRBJ2-7, with 13 bases that match TRBD2. The length of the CDR3 is 15 residues. J lost 6 bases, V lost 2 bases, and 4 bases had no gene match. The germline V gene has CDR1 MNHEY and CDR2 SVGEGT. The CDR3 DNA reads TGTGCCAGCAGTTACCCGGGACTAGCGGGACTCGAGCAGTACTTC. Its translation is CASSYPGLAGLEQYF.

This clonotype was counted a few times. The chain combines TRBV28 with TRBJ2-4; D may correspond to TRBD1 or TRBD2 (6 bases each). Germline V gene lookup returns CDR1 MDHEN and CDR2 SYDVKM. V was trimmed by 7 bases and J by 3 bases, leaving 22 bases between them. The CDR3 runs 17 residues. DNA of the CDR3: TGTGCCAGCATGCACCGGAGGGGGGAGCAGGGCAAAAACATTCAGTACTTC. This encodes CASMHRRGEQGKNIQYF.

The chain couples TRBV6-1 to TRBJ2-7; tentative D call: TRBD1 (6 bases). Trimming cost V 6 bases and J 2 bases, with 14 bases left between them. Germline V CDR1 and CDR2: MNHNS, SASEGT. CDR3 size: 14 residues. CDR3 DNA: TGTGCCAGCAGACGAAACAGGGTTCCCTACGAGCAGTACTTC. Amino acid sequence: CASRRNRVPYEQYF.

This clonotype occurred a few times. CDR3 region: CASSFSGPSYNEQFF. DNA for the CDR3: TGTGCCAGCAGCTTTAGCGGGCCGTCCTACAATGAGCAGTTCTTC. The genes are TRBV7-2 and TRBJ2-1; 7 bases map to TRBD2. Germline V lookup: CDR1 SGHTA, CDR2 FQGNSA. Trimming took 3 bases from V and 1 from J; bases not matched to a gene: 3. CDR3 size: 15 residues. The full variable domain, its missing parts supplied by reference TRBV7-2 and TRBJ2-1, is GAGVSQSPSNKVTEKGKDVELRCDPISGHTALYWYRQSLGQGLEFLIYFQGNSAPDKSGLPSDRFSAERTGGSVSTLTIQRTQQEDSAVYLCASSFSGPSYNEQFFGPGTRLTVL.

This clonotype was seen repeatedly, ten times or more. J is TRBJ2-7 and V is TRBV7-2, with 7 bases that match TRBD2. Looked up from germline, CDR1 is SGHTA and CDR2 is FQGNSA. The CDR3 is made up of 15 amino acids. J lost 2 bases, V lost 4 bases, and 8 bases had no gene match. CDR3 DNA: TGTGCCAGCAGCTCCCTAGCGGTACCCCCCTACGAGCAGTACTTC. It encodes CASSSLAVPPYEQYF.